These 17 T cell receptor beta chains originate from one sample sequenced in a study of T cell repertoires in cytomegalovirus infection. Their antigens remain unidentified. TCRdb re-called the reads through MiXCR, storing one row per CDR3 protein. The sample has approximately 270,000 distinct CDR3 sequences, around 20% seen once. The sample was cultured PBMCs, taken from culture after CMV antigen stimulation. Receptors originate from a human donor in good health (CMV status not recorded). Some clones in this sample may be carry-over from other donors' samples.

A few counts support this clonotype. V usage is TRBV11-1 and J usage is TRBJ2-1; the D gene is possibly TRBD2 (5 bases). Trimming took off 1 base at V and 7 bases at J, with 8 bases between the two ends. This CDR3 region has 13 residues. Germline V gives CDR1 SGHAT, CDR2 FQDESV (reference sequence). The CDR3: CASSLDSGNEQFF. CDR3 bases: TGTGCCAGCAGCTTAGATTCGGGGAATGAGCAGTTCTTC.

The chain carries TRBV6-1 and TRBJ1-1; 8 nucleotides align to TRBD1. The CDR3 totals 14 residues. V shed 7 bases, J shed 0 bases, and the junction held 4 bases outside the gene matches. Looked up from germline, CDR1 is MNHNS and CDR2 is SASEGT. The chain's CDR3 is CASTRQGLNTEAFF. The DNA for the CDR3 is TGTGCCAGCACCCGACAGGGGTTGAACACTGAAGCTTTCTTT.

In its sample, this clonotype was seen a few times. The gene calls are TRBV7-9 and TRBJ2-5, with D possibly matching TRBD2 (6 bases). V lost 4 bases, J lost 4 bases, and 16 bases lay in between. CDR3 length: 15 amino acids. Germline V lookup: CDR1 SEHNR, CDR2 FQNEAQ (reference sequence). CDR3 DNA: TGTGCCAGCAGCTGGGACTGGCAGGGAGCAGAGACCCAGTACTTC. Translation: CASSWDWQGAETQYF.

This clonotype was seen more than once but under ten times. The chain has TRBV4-1 and TRBJ2-3; 12 positions agree with TRBD1. The CDR3 loop spans 16 amino acids. CDR1 is MGHRA, CDR2 YSYEKL, per germline. J lost 5 bases, V lost 5 bases, and 8 bases had no gene match. For the CDR3, the DNA is TGCGCCAGCAGCAGATGGGACAGGGGGCATCAAGATACGCAGTATTTT. Translating it yields CASSRWDRGHQDTQYF.

This clonotype was recorded at least ten times. This chain links TRBV7-2 with TRBJ2-5; 14 bases agree with TRBD2. CDR3 size: 15 residues. With V trimmed by 5 bases and J by 5 bases, 4 bases remained unmatched. Germline V gives CDR1 SGHTA, CDR2 FQGNSA. The CDR3: CASSPGTSGSETQYF. The CDR3 DNA sequence: TGTGCCAGCAGCCCAGGGACTAGCGGGAGTGAGACCCAGTACTTC. The entire variable domain, with the rest obtained from reference TRBV7-2 and TRBJ2-5, is as follows: GAGVSQSPSNKVTEKGKDVELRCDPISGHTALYWYRQSLGQGLEFLIYFQGNSAPDKSGLPSDRFSAERTGGSVSTLTIQRTQQEDSAVYLCASSPGTSGSETQYFGPGTRLLVL.

The chain links TRBV6-2 or TRBV6-3 to TRBJ1-5, with 12 bases aligning to TRBD1. This CDR3 has 20 amino acids. V lost 0 bases, J lost 1 base, and 10 bases stayed unmatched. Germline CDR1 and CDR2: MNHEY and SVGEGT. As DNA, the CDR3 is TGTGCCAGCAGTTACTCCGCCGGGACAGGGGGCGCGAGAAGCAATCAGCCCCAGCATTTT. Its protein product is CASSYSAGTGGARSNQPQHF.

This clonotype was observed a few times. This chain connects TRBV19 to TRBJ1-2, with D possibly matching TRBD1 (5 bases). This CDR3 comprises 14 residues. Between the trimmed V and J ends, which lost 2 bases and 8 bases, there was a span of 15 bases. From germline, CDR1 is LNHDA and CDR2 SQIVND (reference sequence). The CDR3 loop reads CASSIPQGLGGYTF. The CDR3 DNA is TGTGCCAGTAGTATACCCCAGGGCTTAGGGGGCTACACCTTC.

On this clonotype: This could be a read error, since a much larger clone is one nucleotide away. The genes are TRBV7-2 and TRBJ2-5, with D perhaps matching TRBD2 (5 bases). Germline assignment: CDR1 SGHTA and CDR2 FQGNSA. The ends were cut back, 4 bases at V and 8 bases at J, with 17 bases in the middle. This CDR3 is 14 amino acids long. CDR3 nucleotide sequence: TGTGCCAGCAGCTCCCCGTTAGGAGGAGATACCCAGTACTTC. Residues: CASSSPLGGDTQYF.

The CDR3 loop is CASSLIRTGSNQPQHF. The CDR3 DNA follows: TGTGCCAGCAGTTTGATTCGGACAGGAAGCAATCAGCCCCAGCATTTT. This sequence joins TRBV6-2 or TRBV6-3 and TRBJ1-5; 7 positions match TRBD1. Germline V gives CDR1 MNHEY, CDR2 SVGEGT. The CDR3 is 16 amino acids. The junction had 7 bases not matched to a gene; V was cut back by 4 bases and J by 1 base.

The J gene is TRBJ2-2, the V gene TRBV2, with unresolved D. This CDR3 region has 11 residues. The V end lost 6 bases, the J end lost 7 bases, and 6 bases lay between the germline ends. Germline CDR1 is SNHLY and CDR2 is FYNNEI. The CDR3 spells CASRGNGELFF. The CDR3 DNA reads TGTGCCAGCAGGGGTAACGGGGAGCTGTTTTTT.

The chain couples TRBV3-1 to TRBJ2-7; 13 nucleotides agree with TRBD2. V lost 0 bases and J lost 7; bases outside the gene matches: 6. The germline V gene has CDR1 LGHDT and CDR2 YNNKEL (reference sequence). CDR3 length: 16 residues. The CDR3: CASSQDLGLAGVEQYF. DNA for the CDR3: TGTGCCAGCAGCCAAGATCTAGGACTAGCGGGAGTGGAGCAGTACTTC.

V and J are TRBV5-1 and TRBJ2-1, with 11 bases that match TRBD2. The V and J ends lost 5 bases and 3 bases, in that order; junction bases with no gene match: 7. The CDR3 sequence is 16 residues long. Germline V gives CDR1 SGHRS, CDR2 YFSETQ. The CDR3 DNA reads TGCGCCAGCAGACCACCTAGCGGGGGGCTCTACAATGAGCAGTTCTTC. Protein product: CASRPPSGGLYNEQFF.

This clonotype has more than one count but fewer than ten. This chain links TRBV6-5 with TRBJ2-3; TRBD2 matches at 8 bases. This CDR3 spans 17 amino acids. Germline values: CDR1 MNHEY, CDR2 SVGAGI. V was pared by 1 base and J by 2 bases, with 8 bases of the junction left unmatched. The CDR3 sequence is CASSYFLAGVITDTQYF. DNA for the CDR3: TGTGCCAGCAGTTACTTCCTAGCGGGCGTGATCACAGATACGCAGTATTTT.

This clonotype has only a few counts. The V gene is TRBV4-1, the J gene TRBJ2-5; D gene ambiguous. The CDR3 has 11 amino acids. The germline V and J ends were trimmed by 8 bases and 4 bases, with 8 bases remaining between them. Germline CDR1 reads MGHRA; CDR2 reads YSYEKL. The CDR3: CASPDRETQYF. The CDR3 DNA is TGCGCCAGCCCCGATAGAGAGACCCAGTACTTC.

This clonotype has only a few counts. V and J are TRBV12-5 and TRBJ1-2; 8 nucleotides agree with TRBD1. The ends lost 7 bases at V and 4 bases at J; junction bases unmatched: 14. The CDR3 covers 16 residues. Germline CDR1 LGHNT, CDR2 FRNRAP. For the CDR3, the DNA is TGTGCTAGTGAACCATTGCGGGGGCAGGGGGCCTATGGCTACACCTTC. Residues: CASEPLRGQGAYGYTF.

V is TRBV4-1 and J is TRBJ2-7; D is possibly TRBD1 (6 bases). This CDR3 spans 14 amino acids. The germline V gene has CDR1 MGHRA and CDR2 YSYEKL. Trimming stripped 1 base from V and 3 bases from J, with 10 bases between. CDR3 in amino acids: CASSQGTDSYEQYF. The DNA for the CDR3 is TGCGCCAGCAGCCAAGGGACAGACAGCTACGAGCAGTACTTC.

This clonotype was observed a few times. This chain uses TRBV18 with TRBJ1-2, with D perhaps matching TRBD1 (6 bases). This CDR3 comprises 17 residues. Germline CDR1 reads KGHSH; CDR2 reads LQKENI. V was shortened by 4 bases and J by 5 bases, with 23 bases between the two germline ends. CDR3 nucleotide sequence: TGTGCCAGCTCACGTATAACGGGCGGACAGAACATATATGGCTACACCTTC. Translating gives CASSRITGGQNIYGYTF.